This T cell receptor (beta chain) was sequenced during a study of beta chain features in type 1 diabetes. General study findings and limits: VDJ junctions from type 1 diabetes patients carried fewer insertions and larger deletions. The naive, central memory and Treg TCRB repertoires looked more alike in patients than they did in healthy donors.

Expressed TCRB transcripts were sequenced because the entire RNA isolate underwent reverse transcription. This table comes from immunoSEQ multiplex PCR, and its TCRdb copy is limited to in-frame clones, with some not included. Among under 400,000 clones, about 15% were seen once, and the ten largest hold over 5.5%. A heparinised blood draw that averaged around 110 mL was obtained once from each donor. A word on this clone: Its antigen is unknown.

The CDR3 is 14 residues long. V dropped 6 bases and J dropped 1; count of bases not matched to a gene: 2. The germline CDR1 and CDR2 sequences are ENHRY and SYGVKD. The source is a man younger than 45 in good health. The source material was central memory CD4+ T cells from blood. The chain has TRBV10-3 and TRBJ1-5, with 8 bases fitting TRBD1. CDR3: CAIRGQASNQPQHF. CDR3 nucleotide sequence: TGTGCCATCAGGGGACAGGCGAGCAATCAGCCCCAGCATTTT.